This TCR beta chain originates from a study of graft-versus-host responses after intestinal transplantation. Study-wide background: The study gave all recipients anti-thymocyte globulin induction, then tacrolimus and steroids for approximately 3 years. Points from the study as a whole: The marrow of recipients harbored GvH clones, and ileum or blood showed some of them first. Patients who carried graft-donor T cell macrochimerism also had high graft-versus-host to host-versus-graft clonal ratios in their allografts. Early post-transplant declines in HvG were associated with peak levels of circulating GvH clones.

Libraries were prepared by immunoSEQ multiplex PCR; TCRdb keeps only in-frame clonotypes and omits some of them. The table includes approximately 60,000 clones, 85% to 90% detected once. A remark on this clone: Its antigen is currently unknown.

Sequences were derived from PBMCs, sampled 26 days after transplant. This TCR came from a human patient who received an intestinal transplant, so some T cells may come from the graft donor.

The DNA for the CDR3 is TGTGCCAGCAGTTTATCGGTCCTTGCGGGTGAGCAGTTCTTC. Its translation is CASSLSVLAGEQFF. The rearrangement links TRBV27 to TRBJ2-1, with D possibly being TRBD2 (5 bases). This CDR3 is 14 amino acids long. Germline loops: CDR1 MNHEY, CDR2 SMNVEV (reference sequence). Trimming took 0 bases from V and 9 from J, leaving 12 bases between them.